These T cell receptor beta chains were read from a single sample in a study of blood T cell repertoires in COVID-19. The table came from immunoSEQ multiplex PCR; TCRdb's copy has only in-frame clones and leaves some out. The profile shows around 270,000 clones, about 89% of them singletons. Sequencing was performed on peripheral blood. All receptors come from a man aged 25 to 40 with acute or convalescent COVID-19. The CDR3 runs from the conserved cysteine through the conserved F or W. A D gene is named only where the DNA matches it firmly.

length: 12
J: TRBJ1-1
V: TRBV29-1
D: -
CDR3: CSVEMGEAEAFF
DNA: TGCAGCGTTGAAATGGGGGAGGCTGAAGCTTTCTTT

length: 13
J: TRBJ2-3
V: TRBV10-2
D: -
CDR3: CASTGSPTDTQYF
DNA: TGCGCCAGTACAGGGTCTCCCACAGATACGCAGTATTTT

length: 15
J: TRBJ2-6
V: TRBV18
D: -
CDR3: CASSPPSSGANVLTF
DNA: TGTGCCAGCTCACCACCCAGCTCTGGGGCCAACGTCCTGACTTTC

length: 12
J: TRBJ2-7
V: TRBV28
D: -
CDR3: CASNREIYEQYF
DNA: TGTGCCAGCAACCGGGAAATCTACGAGCAGTACTTC

length: 15
J: TRBJ2-7
V: TRBV27
D: TRBD2
CDR3: CASSPLGSGRGVGYF
DNA: TGTGCCAGCAGTCCCCTAGGAAGCGGGAGGGGAGTAGGGTACTTC

length: 16
J: TRBJ2-4
V: TRBV2
D: TRBD1
CDR3: CASSDPVDRVKNIQYF
DNA: TGTGCCAGCAGTGACCCAGTCGACAGGGTCAAAAACATTCAGTACTTC

length: 16
J: TRBJ2-3
V: TRBV10-2
D: TRBD2
CDR3: CASSDSGGAGTDTQYF
DNA: TGCGCCAGCAGTGATAGCGGGGGGGCGGGCACAGATACGCAGTATTTT

length: 15
J: TRBJ1-1
V: TRBV5-1
D: TRBD1
CDR3: CASSKGGTGGTEAFF
DNA: TGCGCCAGCAGCAAAGGCGGGACAGGGGGAACTGAAGCTTTCTTT

length: 18
J: TRBJ2-1
V: TRBV6-4
D: TRBD2
CDR3: CASGWVAGAPLSYNEQFF
DNA: TGTGCCAGCGGTTGGGTAGCGGGAGCCCCTCTCTCCTACAATGAGCAGTTCTTC

length: 15
J: TRBJ1-2
V: TRBV5-5
D: TRBD1
CDR3: CASSWQGAANYGYTF
DNA: TGTGCCAGCAGCTGGCAGGGGGCGGCTAACTATGGCTACACCTTC

length: 12
J: TRBJ2-3
V: TRBV5-4
D: -
CDR3: CASSLDADTQYF
DNA: TGTGCCAGCAGCTTGGACGCGGATACGCAGTATTTT

length: 17
J: TRBJ2-5
V: TRBV5-1
D: TRBD2
CDR3: CASSPRSTSGREETQYF
DNA: TGCGCCAGCAGCCCCCGTTCGACTAGCGGGAGGGAAGAGACCCAGTACTTC

length: 13
J: TRBJ1-2
V: TRBV19
D: -
CDR3: CASLYGENYGYTF
DNA: TGTGCCAGCCTCTACGGGGAAAACTATGGCTACACCTTC

length: 17
J: TRBJ2-1
V: TRBV19
D: -
CDR3: CASSNLTTGFLNNEQFF
DNA: TGTGCCAGTAGTAATCTCACCACCGGTTTCCTTAACAATGAGCAGTTCTTC

length: 15
J: TRBJ1-2
V: TRBV9
D: -
CDR3: CASSVGLGRSYGYTF
DNA: TGTGCCAGCAGCGTAGGGCTGGGCAGATCCTATGGCTACACCTTC

length: 13
J: TRBJ1-5
V: TRBV7-3
D: TRBD1
CDR3: CASSLDREQPQHF
DNA: TGTGCCAGCAGCCTCGACAGGGAACAGCCCCAGCATTTT

length: 14
J: TRBJ1-6
V: TRBV6-5
D: -
CDR3: CASSYSSGGKSLHF
DNA: TGTGCCAGCAGTTACTCGTCGGGGGGCAAGAGCCTCCACTTT